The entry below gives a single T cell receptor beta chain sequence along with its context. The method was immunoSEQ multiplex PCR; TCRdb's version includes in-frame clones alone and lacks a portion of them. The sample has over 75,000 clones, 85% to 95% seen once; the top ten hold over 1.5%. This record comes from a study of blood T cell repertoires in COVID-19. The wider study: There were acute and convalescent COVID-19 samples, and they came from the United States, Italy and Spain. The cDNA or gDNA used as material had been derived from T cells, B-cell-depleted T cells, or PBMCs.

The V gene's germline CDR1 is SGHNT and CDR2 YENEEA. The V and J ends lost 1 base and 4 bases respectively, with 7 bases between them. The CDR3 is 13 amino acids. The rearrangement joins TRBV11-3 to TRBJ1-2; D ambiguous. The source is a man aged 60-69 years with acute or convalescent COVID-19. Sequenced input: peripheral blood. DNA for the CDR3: TGTGCCAGCAGCTTAGGGGCACTCTATGGCTACACCTTC. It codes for CASSLGALYGYTF.